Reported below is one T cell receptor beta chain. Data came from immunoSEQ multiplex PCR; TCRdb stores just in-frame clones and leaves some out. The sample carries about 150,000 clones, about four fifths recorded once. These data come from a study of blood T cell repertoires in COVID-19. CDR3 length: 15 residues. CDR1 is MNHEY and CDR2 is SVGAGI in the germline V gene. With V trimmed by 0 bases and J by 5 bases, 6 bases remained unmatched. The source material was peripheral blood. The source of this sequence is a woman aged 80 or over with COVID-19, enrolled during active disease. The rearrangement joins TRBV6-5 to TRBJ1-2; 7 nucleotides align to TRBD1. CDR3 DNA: TGTGCCAGCAGTTACTCCGGGACAGAGGGATATGGCTACACCTTC. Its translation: CASSYSGTEGYGYTF.